This TCR beta chain appears in the sequencing data of a study of shared clonotypes between healthy human individuals. Whole-study context: Two women and three men aged 18 to 49 made up the donors. Study results and caveats: Incomplete sequencing of sorted subsets was indicated by rarefaction despite large depth. Since donors were few, the genetic and exposure-history diversity represented was limited. Clonotype sharing across a few donors was observed for about 4.8% of naive CD4 clonotypes.

Regarding this clone: Antigen specificity is unknown.

The method was immunoSEQ multiplex PCR; TCRdb's version includes in-frame clones alone and lacks a portion of them. The sample holds over a million clones, 95% to 97% seen once. V lost 4 bases and J 10 bases, leaving 12 bases between the germline ends. Germline CDR1 and CDR2: SGHNT and YENEEA. The CDR3 length is 12 residues. Sequenced: naive CD4+ T cells sorted from blood. Subset of the sample: CD45RA+ positively selected. The V and J genes are TRBV11-3 and TRBJ2-3; no clear D gene. The sequence was collected from a man between 25 and 39 years old in good health. CDR3 sequence: CASSSGSRAQYF. Here the CDR3 DNA reads TGTGCCAGCAGCTCCGGATCCCGAGCGCAGTATTTT.